The present TCR beta chain was sequenced within a study of blood T cell repertoires in COVID-19. There are a few counts of this clone. Some clones are missing from TCRdb's copy, which holds only in-frame ones; the method was immunoSEQ multiplex PCR. This table has 150,000 to 200,000 clones, roughly 88% appearing once. The CDR3 sequence is 16 residues long. Germline V CDR1 and CDR2: MGHRA, YSYEKL. The V gene end was trimmed by 4 bases and the J gene end by 6 bases; junction bases not matched to a gene: 13. This TCR was recovered from a woman aged 55-69 years who had recovered from COVID-19. Sequenced input: PBMCs or T cells enriched from blood (not recorded which). The J gene is TRBJ2-7, the V gene TRBV4-1; 9 nucleotides align to TRBD2. The CDR3 coding sequence is TGCGCCAGCAGCCCCTCCCCGGCTAGCGGGATGAGCGAGCAGTACTTC. Protein sequence: CASSPSPASGMSEQYF.